This TCR beta chain is drawn from a study of blood T cells in healthy people across ages. Study results and limitations: No conclusive comparison of naive versus antigen-experienced cells was possible with unsorted PBMCs.

This clonotype occurred a few times. Its antigen is not identified. Through a sample-barcoded 5' primer and a J-beta primer mix, a second PCR was run for roughly 6 to 11 cycles. Using its own MiXCR run on the 5' RACE reads, TCRdb lists one record per CDR3 protein. This sample has 750,000 to 950,000 distinct CDR3 sequences, with roughly 29% found just once. This sample also belongs to another study, concerning T cells of mothers and their children.

The clonotype comes from a woman between 35 and 50 years old in good health. Source material: blood.

CDR3 in amino acids: CASSPGAGLEQYF. CDR3 nucleotide sequence: TGTGCCAGCAGTCCCGGGGCAGGGCTCGAGCAGTACTTC. The gene calls are TRBV28 and TRBJ2-7; D assignment may be TRBD1 or TRBD2 (5 bases each). The CDR3 is made up of 13 amino acids. The germline gives CDR1 MDHEN, CDR2 SYDVKM. The germline V and J ends were trimmed by 5 bases and 6 bases, with 14 bases remaining between them.